Included here is one T cell receptor (beta chain) sequence, with context. Patients at the Seattle site were enrolled during active infection and followed longitudinally. The sample comes from a study of blood T cell repertoires in COVID-19. Study-wide context: The samples span acute and convalescent COVID-19 from the United States, Italy and Spain. From T cells, B-cell-depleted T cells, or PBMCs came the material, which was cDNA or gDNA.

Between the trimmed V and J ends, which lost 5 bases and 0 bases, there was a span of 8 bases. CDR3 length: 14 residues. Germline CDR1 and CDR2: SGHNT and YENEEA. Source study methods: Using reference gene primer amplification, nucleated cell counts were estimated. The method was immunoSEQ multiplex PCR; TCRdb's version includes in-frame clones alone and lacks a portion of them. D and trimming come from the DNA, and the V and J calls and clone size come from that table. There are under 250,000 clones in the sample; roughly 82% occur only once, and roughly 6.2% lies in the top ten. Sequenced material: peripheral blood. The sequence derives from a woman aged 80 or older with COVID-19, enrolled during active disease. The chain combines TRBV11-3 with TRBJ1-3, with D uncertain. CDR3 region: CASSLGSSGNTIYF. CDR3 nucleotide sequence: TGTGCCAGCAGCCTTGGTAGCTCTGGAAACACCATATATTTT.